This entry lists 17 T cell receptor beta chains sequenced from one sample in a study of CD8 T cells in ankylosing spondylitis. Each CDR3 protein is one row after TCRdb ran MiXCR on the 5' RACE reads. The top ten hold roughly 28% of the sample, which has more than 150,000 distinct CDR3 sequences, around 10% seen once. Input material: blood, either unsorted or a sorted T cell fraction (not recorded which). The receptor set was obtained from a male donor with ankylosing spondylitis or in good health (not recorded which).

This clonotype was observed at least ten times. The CDR3 is CASSSQGILGEQYF. The CDR3 DNA is TGTGCCAGCAGTTCACAGGGGATTCTAGGGGAGCAGTACTTC. J is TRBJ2-7 and V is TRBV12-3 or TRBV12-4; 7 nucleotides line up with TRBD1. The CDR3 has 14 residues. V shed 4 bases and J 7 bases; nucleotides not matched to a gene: 10.

In this sample, this clonotype turned up a few times. The chain uses TRBV4-3 and TRBJ1-1; D perhaps matches TRBD1 (6 bases). Trimming pared 4 bases from V and 1 base from J, leaving 10 bases between. There are 14 residues in the CDR3. CDR1 LGHNA and CDR2 YSLEER come from the germline V gene. Here the CDR3 reads CASSPGTQNTEAFF. The CDR3 nucleotides are TGCGCCAGCAGCCCCGGGACACAGAACACTGAAGCTTTCTTT.

In its sample, this clonotype was seen many times. This chain connects TRBV28 to TRBJ1-2; 8 nucleotides match TRBD1. CDR1 and CDR2 (germline): MDHEN, SYDVKM. The J segment lost 2 bases and the V segment lost 5 bases, leaving 7 bases of the junction unmatched. This CDR3 has 15 residues. The CDR3 DNA is TGTGCCAGCAGTCCTCCAGGGGGCTCAAACTATGGCTACACCTTC. Its translation: CASSPPGGSNYGYTF.

This clonotype was picked up many times. The DNA for the CDR3 is TGTGCCAGCCAGTATCAGCGGACTTACAAAAACATTCAGTACTTC. Protein product: CASQYQRTYKNIQYF. The chain couples TRBV6-2 or TRBV6-3 to TRBJ2-4; D may be TRBD2 (5 bases). V lost 8 bases and J lost 3, with 17 bases in between. Germline lookup yields CDR1 MNHEY and CDR2 SVGEGT. This CDR3 is built from 15 residues.

This clonotype was counted ten times or more. DNA for the CDR3: TGTGCCACCAGTGATGGAGGCGGGGATGAAAAACTGTTTTTT. Its protein is CATSDGGGDEKLFF. The rearrangement uses TRBV24-1 and TRBJ1-4; D is undetermined. Trimming cost V 3 bases and J 6 bases, with 10 bases left between them. Germline assignment: CDR1 KGHDR and CDR2 SFDVKD. CDR3 size: 14 residues.

Concerning this clonotype itself: A read error may be the cause here, since a much bigger clone is one base away. The rearrangement joins TRBV7-8 to TRBJ2-2; D is perhaps TRBD1 (5 bases). Germline V lookup: CDR1 SGHVS, CDR2 FQNEAQ. The CDR3 contains 15 residues. In DNA form, the CDR3 reads TGTGCCAGCAGCTTAGCGCCGGTTCCAATAGGGGCGCTGTTTTTT. Translated, it gives CASSLAPVPIGALFF. The whole variable domain, remainder taken from reference TRBV7-8 and TRBJ2-2, is GAGVSQSPRYKVAKRGQDVALRCDPISGHVSLFWYQQALGQGPEFLTYFQNEAQLDKSGLPSDRFFAERPEGSVSTLKIQRTQQEDSAVYLCASSLAPVPIGALFFGEGSRLTVL.

This sequence joins TRBV20-1 and TRBJ2-7, with 8 nucleotides matching TRBD2. Germline CDR1 DFQATT, CDR2 SNEGSKA (reference sequence). The CDR3 runs 14 residues. The V segment lost 5 bases and the J segment 0 bases; nucleotides outside the gene matches: 6. In DNA, the CDR3 is TGCAGTGCTGCTGGTAGCGGGATCTCCTACGAGCAGTACTTC. Translating it yields CSAAGSGISYEQYF.

This clonotype appeared many times. This chain connects TRBV7-6 to TRBJ2-2, with D uncertain. The CDR3 has 17 residues. CDR1 and CDR2 from the germline V gene are SGHVS and FNYEAQ. Between the trimmed V and J ends, which lost 0 bases and 4 bases, there was a span of 15 bases. The CDR3 coding sequence is TGTGCCAGCAGCTTAGCCCCTACACCCCGTTTCACCGGGGAGCTGTTTTTT. Amino acids: CASSLAPTPRFTGELFF.

This clonotype has at least ten counts. The rearrangement links TRBV28 to TRBJ2-3; 14 bases are shared with TRBD2. CDR1 and CDR2 from the germline V gene are MDHEN and SYDVKM. CDR3 size: 17 residues. V shed 3 bases and J 5 bases; nucleotides not matched to a gene: 7. The CDR3 region is CASSFFGTSGGLDTQYF. CDR3 sequence (DNA): TGTGCCAGCAGTTTCTTCGGGACTAGCGGGGGATTAGATACGCAGTATTTT. The full variable domain, its missing parts supplied by reference TRBV28 and TRBJ2-3, is DVKVTQSSRYLVKRTGEKVFLECVQDMDHENMFWYRQDPGLGLRLIYFSYDVKMKEKGDIPEGYSVSREKKERFSLILESASTNQTSMYLCASSFFGTSGGLDTQYFGPGTRLTVL.

This clonotype was seen many times. The chain carries TRBV9 and TRBJ2-5, with 7 bases lining up with TRBD2. Germline V lookup: CDR1 SGDLS, CDR2 YYNGEE. CDR3 length: 15 amino acids. V shed 4 bases and J 1 base; nucleotides not matched to a gene: 7. In nucleotides, the CDR3 is TGTGCCAGCAGCACCCACGGGGGGATCCAAGAGACCCAGTACTTC. Translation: CASSTHGGIQETQYF.

The sample holds many counts of this clonotype. Here the CDR3 DNA reads TGCAGCGTTGGGGAGAACACCGGGGAGCTGTTTTTT. It yields the protein CSVGENTGELFF. The V and J genes are TRBV29-1 and TRBJ2-2; D gene uncertain. The germline V gene has CDR1 SQVTM and CDR2 ANQGSEA. The CDR3 consists of 12 residues. The V gene lost 4 bases and the J gene lost 1 base, with 4 bases spanning the gap.

This clonotype was picked up many times. The rearrangement links TRBV28 to TRBJ1-1, with no clear D. The CDR3 covers 13 residues. V lost 2 bases to trimming and J lost 4 bases, with 8 bases between them. Germline V gene sequence: CDR1 MDHEN, CDR2 SYDVKM. The CDR3, as DNA: TGTGCCAGCAGTTTAATTCGGGGCACTGAAGCTTTCTTT. It yields the protein CASSLIRGTEAFF.

This clonotype showed up just a few times. V and J are TRBV15 and TRBJ2-2, with 7 bases lining up with TRBD2. V was pared by 0 bases and J by 2 bases, with 3 bases of the junction left unmatched. This CDR3 has 16 amino acids. Germline CDR1 LNHNV, CDR2 YYDKDF (reference sequence). The CDR3 is CATSRDRTRNTGELFF. In DNA, the CDR3 is TGTGCCACCAGCAGAGACCGGACTAGAAACACCGGGGAGCTGTTTTTT.

This clonotype was seen many times. This chain connects TRBV5-1 to TRBJ2-5; D is unresolved. The CDR3 length is 14 residues. Trimming took off 0 bases at V and 5 bases at J, with 11 bases between the two ends. The germline gives CDR1 SGHRS, CDR2 YFSETQ. In nucleotides, the CDR3 is TGCGCCAGCAGCTTGGGGCGAAAGAGTGAGACCCAGTACTTC. This gives the protein CASSLGRKSETQYF.

The chain joins TRBV28 to TRBJ1-2; no clear D. Germline-derived CDR1 and CDR2 are MDHEN and SYDVKM. This CDR3 comprises 13 residues. Trimming left V 3 bases short and J 8 bases short, with 13 bases between. The CDR3 reads CASSLGGTRGYTF. The CDR3 region has the DNA TGTGCCAGCAGTTTGGGCGGTACTCGGGGCTACACCTTC.

The table lists this clonotype with a few counts. V is TRBV10-3 and J is TRBJ2-3; 11 nucleotides match TRBD2. Looked up from germline, CDR1 is ENHRY and CDR2 is SYGVKD. The CDR3 consists of 17 residues. J gave up 0 bases and V 2 bases, and 4 bases lay outside the gene matches. CDR3 in DNA: TGTGCCATCAGTGAGCCAACTAGCGGGGGAAGCACAGATACGCAGTATTTT. Translating gives CAISEPTSGGSTDTQYF.

This clonotype appeared many times. The chain combines TRBV7-2 with TRBJ2-5; D remains ambiguous. Germline V gives CDR1 SGHTA, CDR2 FQGNSA. The CDR3 loop spans 14 amino acids. The ends were cut back, 6 bases at V and 9 bases at J, with 20 bases in the middle. CDR3 nucleotides: TGTGCCAGCAGTCATGGACGGCTGAAGTTCGCCCAGTACTTC. Its translation: CASSHGRLKFAQYF.